The rows below give T cell receptor beta chains drawn from one sample of a study of vaccination and CD4 T cells after COVID-19. These receptors are not linked to any known antigen. TCRdb used MiXCR to reprocess the PCR reads, holding one entry per CDR3 protein. The sample has 10,000 to 11,000 distinct CDR3 sequences; around 23% are singletons. Here the sequenced sample was CD4+ T cells from blood, cultured in vitro, taken after SARS-CoV-2 vaccination. The receptors shown here come from a human donor who had recovered from COVID-19. Both conserved end residues are part of each CDR3. The D gene is left open where the match is weak. Clone size is given for some rows only: seen once, a few or many times, or a class if the clone is expanded.

J: TRBJ2-1
V: TRBV29-1
length: 12
size: .
D: .
DNA: TGCAGCGTTAACGCGCGGCAGTTCGAGCAGTTCTTC
CDR3: CSVNARQFEQFF

J: TRBJ2-1
V: TRBV20-1
length: 14
size: few
D: TRBD2
DNA: TGCAGTGCCCAGACTAGCGGGCATTACAATGAGCAGTTCTTC
CDR3: CSAQTSGHYNEQFF

J: TRBJ2-7
V: TRBV4-2
length: 14
size: once
D: .
DNA: TGTGCCAGCAGCCAAGACGGGCTAGACTACGAGCAGTACTTC
CDR3: CASSQDGLDYEQYF

J: TRBJ2-2
V: TRBV15
length: 13
size: few
D: .
DNA: TGTGCCACCAGCGGGGGCAGGGACGGGGAGCTGTTTTTT
CDR3: CATSGGRDGELFF

J: TRBJ2-3
V: TRBV6-5
length: 15
size: .
D: TRBD2
DNA: TGTGCCAGCAGTTACGGGCTAGCGGTCACAGATACGCAGTATTTT
CDR3: CASSYGLAVTDTQYF

J: TRBJ2-5
V: TRBV20-1
length: 14
size: medium-sized
D: TRBD1
DNA: TGCAGTGCTAGAATGGGACAGCCCCAAGAGACCCAGTACTTC
CDR3: CSARMGQPQETQYF

J: TRBJ2-7
V: TRBV6-1
length: 11
size: few
D: TRBD1
DNA: TGTGCCTCACAGGGGACCTACGAGCAGTACTTC
CDR3: CASQGTYEQYF

J: TRBJ2-7
V: TRBV27
length: 15
size: .
D: .
DNA: TGTGCCAGCAGTTTTGGCGTCGCTAACTCCTACGAGCAGTACTTC
CDR3: CASSFGVANSYEQYF

J: TRBJ2-1
V: TRBV27
length: 15
size: .
D: .
DNA: TGTGCCAGCAGTTTATCTGCGACAGGACACAATGAGCAGTTCTTC
CDR3: CASSLSATGHNEQFF

J: TRBJ1-5
V: TRBV28
length: 13
size: .
D: .
DNA: TGTGCCAGCAGTTTACTTGCGGATCAGCCCCAGCATTTT
CDR3: CASSLLADQPQHF

J: TRBJ1-1
V: TRBV7-2
length: 13
size: few
D: .
DNA: TGTGCCAGCAGCTTAGACAGGAACACTGAAGCTTTCTTT
CDR3: CASSLDRNTEAFF

J: TRBJ1-5
V: TRBV7-9
length: 16
size: .
D: TRBD1
DNA: TGTGCCAGCAGCTTAGGGACGACAGGGCCCAATCAGCCCCAGCATTTT
CDR3: CASSLGTTGPNQPQHF

J: TRBJ1-1
V: TRBV29-1
length: 12
size: .
D: .
DNA: TGCAGCGTTGTAGGGTTTAGCACTGAAGCTTTCTTT
CDR3: CSVVGFSTEAFF

J: TRBJ1-2
V: TRBV5-1
length: 15
size: .
D: TRBD1
DNA: TGCGCCAGCAGCTTGGACCCGGGACAGGGGAGCGGCTACACCTTC
CDR3: CASSLDPGQGSGYTF

J: TRBJ2-2
V: TRBV7-9
length: 13
size: .
D: TRBD1
DNA: TGTGCCGGGGACAGGACGAACACCGGGGAGCTGTTTTTT
CDR3: CAGDRTNTGELFF

J: TRBJ1-6
V: TRBV27
length: 15
size: .
D: .
DNA: TGTGCCAGCAGGGGGGAGGCCCAGCGGAATTCACCCCTCCACTTT
CDR3: CASRGEAQRNSPLHF

J: TRBJ1-5
V: TRBV20-1
length: 16
size: .
D: TRBD1
DNA: TGCAGTTCATCACCCGGGACAGCGAATAGCAATCAGCCCCAGCATTTT
CDR3: CSSSPGTANSNQPQHF

J: TRBJ2-7
V: TRBV7-9
length: 17
size: .
D: .
DNA: TGTGCCAGCAGCTTAGCTCTCGGGAGATGGTCTACGCGCGAGCAGTACTTC
CDR3: CASSLALGRWSTREQYF

J: TRBJ1-3
V: TRBV7-9
length: 15
size: few
D: .
DNA: TGTGCCAGCAGCTTAACCACAGGGCTAGGAAACACCATATATTTT
CDR3: CASSLTTGLGNTIYF

J: TRBJ1-2
V: TRBV28
length: 13
size: few
D: .
DNA: TGTGCCAGCTGCCGGGCAGGGGCGAAAGGCTACACCTTC
CDR3: CASCRAGAKGYTF

J: TRBJ2-2
V: TRBV7-9
length: 14
size: few
D: .
DNA: TGTGCCAGCAGCCCCCACCTCAACACCGGGGAGCTGTTTTTT
CDR3: CASSPHLNTGELFF

J: TRBJ1-6
V: TRBV2
length: 13
size: .
D: .
DNA: TGTGCCAGCAGTGATGAAGGGAATTCACCCCTCCACTTT
CDR3: CASSDEGNSPLHF

J: TRBJ1-5
V: TRBV6-1
length: 15
size: large
D: .
DNA: TGTGCCAGCAGGCCTACAGGGACTAGCAATCAGCCCCAGCATTTT
CDR3: CASRPTGTSNQPQHF

J: TRBJ1-1
V: TRBV15
length: 15
size: .
D: .
DNA: TGTGCCACCAGCAGAGATGGTAGACGCCAGTCTGAAGCTTTCTTT
CDR3: CATSRDGRRQSEAFF

J: TRBJ1-5
V: TRBV20-1
length: 14
size: few
D: .
DNA: TGCAGTGCCCGAGGCCGGGGAAGCAATCAGCCCCAGCATTTT
CDR3: CSARGRGSNQPQHF

J: TRBJ2-1
V: TRBV27
length: 14
size: few
D: TRBD2
DNA: TGTGCCACCGGCGGACTAGGGCAGGGTGGTGAGCAGTTCTTC
CDR3: CATGGLGQGGEQFF

J: TRBJ2-1
V: TRBV19
length: 16
size: .
D: TRBD1
DNA: TGTGCCAGTAGCACAGGCCGGGACAGGGCCTACAATGAGCAGTTCTTC
CDR3: CASSTGRDRAYNEQFF

J: TRBJ2-7
V: TRBV23-1
length: 12
size: .
D: .
DNA: TGCGCCAGCAGTCAAGACAGTTACGAGCAGTACTTC
CDR3: CASSQDSYEQYF

J: TRBJ1-6
V: TRBV20-1
length: 12
size: .
D: .
DNA: TGCAGTGCTAGAGAGGGCAATTCACCCCTCCACTTT
CDR3: CSAREGNSPLHF

J: TRBJ2-7
V: TRBV2
length: 13
size: .
D: .
DNA: TGTACCAGCAGGGAATCAGGATCCTACGAGCAGTACTTC
CDR3: CTSRESGSYEQYF

J: TRBJ1-2
V: TRBV7-9
length: 13
size: .
D: .
DNA: TGTGCCAGCAGCTTAGGATGGACTTATGGCTACACCTTC
CDR3: CASSLGWTYGYTF

J: TRBJ2-7
V: TRBV10-3
length: 14
size: few
D: .
DNA: TGTGCCATCAGTGAAAACGAGGGCCCCTACGAGCAGTACTTC
CDR3: CAISENEGPYEQYF

J: TRBJ2-5
V: TRBV12-3/TRBV12-4
length: 11
size: .
D: .
DNA: TGTGCCAGCACTCTTGGGGAGACCCAGTACTTC
CDR3: CASTLGETQYF

J: TRBJ1-6
V: TRBV7-6
length: 12
size: medium-sized
D: .
DNA: TGTGCCAGCGCATCCTATAATTCACCCCTCCACTTT
CDR3: CASASYNSPLHF

J: TRBJ1-5
V: TRBV6-1
length: 15
size: .
D: .
DNA: TGTGCCAGCAGTGAAACCCGGGTCTTCAATCAGCCCCAGCATTTT
CDR3: CASSETRVFNQPQHF

J: TRBJ2-5
V: TRBV18
length: 13
size: once
D: .
DNA: TGTGCCAGCTCCGGTGGGACCAAAGAGACCCAGTACTTC
CDR3: CASSGGTKETQYF

J: TRBJ2-3
V: TRBV7-2
length: 14
size: .
D: .
DNA: TGTGCCAGCACTCGGCCAGGCGGCACAGATACGCAGTATTTT
CDR3: CASTRPGGTDTQYF

J: TRBJ2-5
V: TRBV2
length: 19
size: .
D: TRBD2
DNA: TGTGCCAGCAGCGCCGTCGGGGCTAGCGGGAGGGGGACCCAAGAGACCCAGTACTTC
CDR3: CASSAVGASGRGTQETQYF

J: TRBJ1-1
V: TRBV6-5
length: 15
size: .
D: TRBD1
DNA: TGTGCCAGCAGTTACTGGGGACAGGAAGACACTGAAGCTTTCTTT
CDR3: CASSYWGQEDTEAFF

J: TRBJ1-2
V: TRBV6-1
length: 15
size: .
D: .
DNA: TGTGCCAGTGAACAGACGGGACGGCACAACTATGGCTACACCTTC
CDR3: CASEQTGRHNYGYTF